This T cell receptor (beta chain) came from a study of response to subunit inactivated influenza vaccine. General study results and limits: Few additional T cells are recruited per seasonal influenza vaccination, authors suggested.

Each CDR3 protein is one row after TCRdb ran MiXCR on the RT-PCR reads. The sample includes some 500,000 distinct CDR3 sequences, 15% to 20% seen only once; the top ten take 3% to 3.5%. This clonotype has a count of ten or more. Its antigen is as yet unknown. In germline, CDR1 is MGHDK, CDR2 SYGVNS. The ends were cut back, 3 bases at V and 4 bases at J, with 12 bases in the middle. The CDR3 length is 14 residues. The TCR comes from a man in his fifties or sixties who received an inactivated influenza vaccine. Here the sequenced sample was CD4+ T cells sorted from PBMCs, taken less than 30 months after vaccination. The chain joins TRBV25-1 to TRBJ1-1, with D perhaps TRBD1 (5 bases). DNA for the CDR3: TGTGCCAGCAGTGAGCAGGGAGGAACCACTGAAGCTTTCTTT. Translating gives CASSEQGGTTEAFF.